This T cell receptor (beta chain) derives from a study of blood T cell repertoires in COVID-19. Study overall: The analysed material was cDNA or gDNA that came from T cells, B-cell-depleted T cells, or PBMCs.

Sequencing was performed with immunoSEQ multiplex PCR; in TCRdb, only in-frame clones are kept and a portion is missing. The table includes some 87,000 clones, 84% detected once. Specimen: peripheral blood. This receptor was taken from a human donor in a cohort sampled during active COVID-19.

As DNA, the CDR3 is TGTGCCAGCAGCTCCTTAGGCACTAGCGGGGGGAATGAGCAGTTCTTC. Translating gives CASSSLGTSGGNEQFF. The rearrangement joins TRBV5-4 to TRBJ2-1, with TRBD2 matching over 12 bases. The CDR3 sequence is 16 residues long. Germline V gene data show CDR1 as SGHNT and CDR2 as YYREEE (reference sequence). V dropped 3 bases and J dropped 7; count of bases not matched to a gene: 8.